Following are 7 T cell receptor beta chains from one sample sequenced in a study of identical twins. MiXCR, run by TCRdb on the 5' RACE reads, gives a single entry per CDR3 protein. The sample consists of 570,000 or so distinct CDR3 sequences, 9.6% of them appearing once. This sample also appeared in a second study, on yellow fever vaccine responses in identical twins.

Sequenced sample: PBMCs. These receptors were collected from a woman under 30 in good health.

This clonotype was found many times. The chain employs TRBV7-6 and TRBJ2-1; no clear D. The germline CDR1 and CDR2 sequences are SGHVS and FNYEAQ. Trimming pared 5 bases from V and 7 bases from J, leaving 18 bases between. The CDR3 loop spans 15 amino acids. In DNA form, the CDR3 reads TGTGCCAGCAGCCAAGGACGATACCGGTTTAATGAGCAGTTCTTC. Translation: CASSQGRYRFNEQFF.

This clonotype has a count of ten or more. The CDR3 region is CASSRLTRTTDTQYF. The CDR3 DNA follows: TGTGCCAGCAGCCGCCTGACTAGGACCACAGATACGCAGTATTTT. The chain is built from TRBV12-3 or TRBV12-4 and TRBJ2-3; perhaps TRBD2 as D (6 bases). Trimming pared 6 bases from V and 2 bases from J, leaving 15 bases between. The CDR3 is made up of 15 amino acids.

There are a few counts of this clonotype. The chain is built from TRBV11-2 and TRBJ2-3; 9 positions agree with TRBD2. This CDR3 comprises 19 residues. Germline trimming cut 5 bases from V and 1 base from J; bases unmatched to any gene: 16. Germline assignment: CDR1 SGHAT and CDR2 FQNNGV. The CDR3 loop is CASSQLPWGLAIRTDTQYF. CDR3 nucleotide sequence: TGTGCCAGCAGCCAGCTTCCCTGGGGACTAGCCATTCGCACAGATACGCAGTATTTT.

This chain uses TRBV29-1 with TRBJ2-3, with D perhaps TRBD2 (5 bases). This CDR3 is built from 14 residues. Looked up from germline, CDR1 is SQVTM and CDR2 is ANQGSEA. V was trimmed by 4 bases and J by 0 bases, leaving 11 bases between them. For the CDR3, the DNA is TGCAGCGTTGTGGGAGATACTAGCACAGATACGCAGTATTTT. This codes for CSVVGDTSTDTQYF.

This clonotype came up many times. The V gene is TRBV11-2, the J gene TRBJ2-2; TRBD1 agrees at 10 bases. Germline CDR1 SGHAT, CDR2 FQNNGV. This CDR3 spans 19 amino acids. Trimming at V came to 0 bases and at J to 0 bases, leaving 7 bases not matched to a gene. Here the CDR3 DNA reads TGTGCCAGCAGCTTAGACCGGGACAGGGGAACGGCGAACACCGGGGAGCTGTTTTTT. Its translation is CASSLDRDRGTANTGELFF.

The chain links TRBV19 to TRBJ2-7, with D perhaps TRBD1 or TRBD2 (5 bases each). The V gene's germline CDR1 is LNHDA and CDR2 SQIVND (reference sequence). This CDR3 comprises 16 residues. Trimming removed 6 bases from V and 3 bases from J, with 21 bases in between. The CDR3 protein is CASRNDGRDRYYEQYF. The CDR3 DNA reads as TGTGCCAGTAGAAACGACGGCCGGGACCGCTACTACGAGCAGTACTTC. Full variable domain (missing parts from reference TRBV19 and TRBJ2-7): DGGITQSPKYLFRKEGQNVTLSCEQNLNHDAMYWYRQDPGQGLRLIYYSQIVNDFQKGDIAEGYSVSREKKESFPLTVTSAQKNPTAFYLCASRNDGRDRYYEQYFGPGTRLTVT.

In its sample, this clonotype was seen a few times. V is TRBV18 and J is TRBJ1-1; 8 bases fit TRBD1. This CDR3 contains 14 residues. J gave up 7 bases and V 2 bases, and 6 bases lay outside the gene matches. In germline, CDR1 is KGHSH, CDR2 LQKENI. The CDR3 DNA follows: TGTGCCAGCTCACCAGCGACAGGGGCGGGTGAAGCTTTCTTT. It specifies CASSPATGAGEAFF.